This T cell receptor (beta chain) was sequenced in a study of shared clonotypes between healthy human individuals (dated by TCRdb to between 2020 and 2021). About the investigation overall: A couple of women and a few men aged 18 to 49 years were included in the cohort. For each donor, CD4 naive and CD4 memory were each run on three plates, CD8 naive on two plates, and CD8 memory on one plate. The study deeply sequenced blood TCR repertoires of about 5 healthy adults to estimate repertoire size and the extent of clonotype sharing between individuals. Libraries were prepared and TCR repertoires were sequenced by different laboratories using diverse techniques, in order to increase sequencing depth and limit assay-specific biases. Each donor's leukapheresis produced roughly between roughly 0.85 and 9 billion PBMCs.

What the study reported, not specific to this receptor: Based on pairwise subsampling, the degree of clonotype sharing among donors was expected to be affected by sequencing depth. Incomplete sequencing was indicated by rarefaction of sorted-subset datasets, despite the large sequencing depth. Larger estimated clonotype richness was generally found for naive subsets than for memory subsets. Sampling was restricted to blood, and TCR repertoires in tissues likely differ from the TCR repertoires found in blood. Sharing across a few donors was observed for approximately 5% of naive CD4, 3% to 3.5% of naive CD8, about 2.3% of memory CD4, and less than 0.45% of memory CD8 clonotypes. The genetic and exposure-history diversity represented was limited by the small number of donors. Compared with non-shared clonotypes, the clonotypes found in all four sorted-subset donors had higher generation probabilities.

The donors were healthy, HIV-negative adults with no recently reported acute infections or vaccinations. Only Caucasian adults living in Nashville, Tennessee, USA were represented among the donors. Magnetic negative selection was used to enrich CD4+ T cells, after which naive cells were positively selected on CD45RA and the negative fraction became the memory subset. Blood was obtained by leukapheresis, after which PBMCs were separated by Ficoll-Histopaque density gradient centrifugation and cryopreserved in liquid nitrogen vapor phase. Purity and quantity of every magnetically sorted T cell population were checked by analytical flow cytometry. Genomic DNA was isolated from each sorted fraction and quantified by UV absorbance on a Nanodrop 2000c. Using the deep immunoSEQ assay, multiplex PCR amplified TCR CDR3 regions from genomic DNA. Extracted genomic DNA from each cell subset was distributed evenly across all wells of several immunoSEQ 96-well plates, and each plate was treated as a replicate. For sorted subsets, approximately 200 ng of genomic DNA, equivalent to some 30,000 T cell genomes, went into each replicate PCR. Purified libraries were quantified with a Qubit 3.0 fluorometer, sized on a Bioanalyzer 2100, and re-quantified with the KAPA Library Quantification kit. Every immunoSEQ 96-well plate was sequenced on a dedicated single-read 150-cycle Illumina NextSeq 550 flow cell. Per the source publication's procedure: The immunoSEQ output contained only junctional sequences without quality scores, so filtering could not match that applied to full-length reads. Sequences were annotated with PyIR, a Python wrapper for IgBLAST v1.9, and V/J genes and CDR3 were assigned using IMGT germline references. Reads with weak V/J assignments (E-value above 1e-6), missing CDR3, stop codons, out-of-frame junctions, or ambiguous translated residues were removed. V3J clonotypes were defined as sequences sharing an identical inferred V gene, J gene, and CDR3 amino acid sequence. Percentage overlap between repertoires was calculated by dividing the number of shared unique clonotypes by the size of the smaller repertoire. Three approaches were used to assess repertoire richness: RTK rarefaction, the Chao1 estimator, and Recon v2.1 estimates of unobserved clonotypes. Generation probabilities for all TCRbeta clonotypes obtained by the gDNA method from several donors were computed using OLGA. Sourced from immuneACCESS, this table was stored by TCRdb with only in-frame sequences that have V and J called. A share of the clones is absent; for the studies checked, an unresolved V gene accounts for under half, and the remainder has no known explanation. Clone size and V and J calls were adopted from that table, with D and trimming inferred from the DNA. The sample table contains more than 2,000,000 clones; only one count was recorded for more than 80% of them. The ten largest account for 0.39% of the sample.

The CDR3 sequence holds 15 residues, the cysteine and phenylalanine included. The retained sequence is limited to the CDR3, 45 bases, with the frame set at the first base. CDR1 and CDR2, looked up from the germline V gene, are SGHVS and FNYEAQ. V loses 5 bases at its end and J loses 4 bases; junction bases beyond the gene matches: 7. This clone is a singleton in its sample. Its antigen target is currently unknown. No base quality values were provided; no much bigger clone lies one nucleotide off. The clonotype comes from a young man in good health. Some clones in this sample may be carry-over from other donors' samples. The specimen was naive CD4+ T cells from PBMCs. This sample's cell subset or site label indicates: CD45RA+ positively selected. The chain joins TRBV7-6 to TRBJ1-1; 10 middle bases align to TRBD1. The bases read TGTGCCAGCAGCACCTACCGGGACAGGGGCACTGAAGCTTTCTTT. Translated, it reads CASSTYRDRGTEAFF. The entire variable domain, with the stretches around the CDR3 drawn from the reference TRBV7-6 and TRBJ1-1 proteins, is GAGVSQSPRYKVTKRGQDVALRCDPISGHVSLYWYRQALGQGPEFLTYFNYEAQQDKSGLPNDRFSAERPEGSISTLTIQRTEQRDSAMYRCASSTYRDRGTEAFFGQGTRLTVV.